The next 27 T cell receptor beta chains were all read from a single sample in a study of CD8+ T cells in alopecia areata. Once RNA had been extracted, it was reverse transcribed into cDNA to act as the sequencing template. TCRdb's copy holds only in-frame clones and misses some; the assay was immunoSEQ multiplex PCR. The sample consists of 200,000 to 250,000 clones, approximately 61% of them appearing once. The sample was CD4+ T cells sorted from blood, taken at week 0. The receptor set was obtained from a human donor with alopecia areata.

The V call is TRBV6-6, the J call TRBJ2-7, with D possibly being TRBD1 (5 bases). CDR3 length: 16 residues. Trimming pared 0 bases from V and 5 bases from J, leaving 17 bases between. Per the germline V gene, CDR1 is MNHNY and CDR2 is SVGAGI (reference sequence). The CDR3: CASSYSRTRYGHEQYF. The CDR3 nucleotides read TGTGCCAGCAGTTACTCGAGGACACGGTACGGGCACGAGCAGTACTTC.

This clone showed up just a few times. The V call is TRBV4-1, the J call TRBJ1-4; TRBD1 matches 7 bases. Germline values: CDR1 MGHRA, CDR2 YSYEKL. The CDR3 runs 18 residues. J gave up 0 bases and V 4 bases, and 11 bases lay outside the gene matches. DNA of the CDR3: TGCGCCAGCAGCCTCCGGGACAGAGCACTTGCAACTAATGAAAAACTGTTTTTT. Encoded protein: CASSLRDRALATNEKLFF.

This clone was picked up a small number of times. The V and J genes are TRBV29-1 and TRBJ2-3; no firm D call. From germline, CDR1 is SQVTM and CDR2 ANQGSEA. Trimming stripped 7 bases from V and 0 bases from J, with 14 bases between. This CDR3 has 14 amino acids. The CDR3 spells CSACNIPSTDTQYF. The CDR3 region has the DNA TGCAGCGCCTGTAACATTCCTAGCACAGATACGCAGTATTTT.

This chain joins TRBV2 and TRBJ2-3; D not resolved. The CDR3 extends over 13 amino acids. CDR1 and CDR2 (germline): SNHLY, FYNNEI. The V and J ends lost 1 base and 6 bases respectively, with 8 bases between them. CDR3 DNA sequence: TGTGCCAGCAGTGAAGAGGATTGGGATACGCAGTATTTT. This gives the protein CASSEEDWDTQYF.

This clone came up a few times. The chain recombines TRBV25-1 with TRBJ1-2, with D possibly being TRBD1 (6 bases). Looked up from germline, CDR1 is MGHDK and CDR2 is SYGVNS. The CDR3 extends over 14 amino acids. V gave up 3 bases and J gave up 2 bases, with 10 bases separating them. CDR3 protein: CASSEYGQNYGYTF. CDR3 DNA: TGTGCCAGCAGTGAGTACGGACAGAACTATGGCTACACCTTC.

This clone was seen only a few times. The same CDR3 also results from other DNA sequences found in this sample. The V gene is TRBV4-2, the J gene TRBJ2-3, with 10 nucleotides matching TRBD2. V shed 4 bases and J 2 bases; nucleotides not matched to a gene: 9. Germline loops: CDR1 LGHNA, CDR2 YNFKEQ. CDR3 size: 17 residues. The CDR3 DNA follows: TGTGCCAGCAGCCCAAACCCGGGACTAGCGAACACAGATACGCAGTATTTT. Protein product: CASSPNPGLANTDTQYF.

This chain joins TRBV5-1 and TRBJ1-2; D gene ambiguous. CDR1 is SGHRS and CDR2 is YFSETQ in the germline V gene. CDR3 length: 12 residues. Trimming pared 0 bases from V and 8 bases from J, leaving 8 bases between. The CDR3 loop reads CASSLAVGGYTF. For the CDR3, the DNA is TGCGCCAGCAGCTTGGCCGTGGGCGGCTACACCTTC.

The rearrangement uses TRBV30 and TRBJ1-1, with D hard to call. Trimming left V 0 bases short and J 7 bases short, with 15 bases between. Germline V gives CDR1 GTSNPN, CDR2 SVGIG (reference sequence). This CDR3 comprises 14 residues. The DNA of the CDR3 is TGTGCCTGGAGTGTACCCCTCCGTTACCTTGAAGCTTTCTTT. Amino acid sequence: CAWSVPLRYLEAFF.

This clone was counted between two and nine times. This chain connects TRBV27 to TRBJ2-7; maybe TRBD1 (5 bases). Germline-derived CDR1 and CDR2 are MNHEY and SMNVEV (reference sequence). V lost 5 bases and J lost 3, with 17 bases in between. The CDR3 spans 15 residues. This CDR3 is CASSRAWGQHYEQYF. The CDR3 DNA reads TGTGCCAGCAGTCGCGCGTGGGGCCAACACTACGAGCAGTACTTC.

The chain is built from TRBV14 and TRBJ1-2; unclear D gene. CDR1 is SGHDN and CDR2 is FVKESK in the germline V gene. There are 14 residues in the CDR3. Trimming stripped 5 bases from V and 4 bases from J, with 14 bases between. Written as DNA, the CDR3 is TGTGCCAGCAGCAGCCAAGGCGGCGGCTATGGCTACACCTTC. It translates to CASSSQGGGYGYTF.

The CDR3 DNA is TGTGCCAGCAGCTTGGGAGACAGGGGCAATCAGCCCCAGCATTTT. Its translation is CASSLGDRGNQPQHF. The V and J genes are TRBV5-6 and TRBJ1-5; 7 bases match TRBD1. This CDR3 has 15 residues. CDR1 is SGHDT and CDR2 is YYEEEE in the germline V gene. V gave up 0 bases and J gave up 2 bases; unmatched junction bases: 2.

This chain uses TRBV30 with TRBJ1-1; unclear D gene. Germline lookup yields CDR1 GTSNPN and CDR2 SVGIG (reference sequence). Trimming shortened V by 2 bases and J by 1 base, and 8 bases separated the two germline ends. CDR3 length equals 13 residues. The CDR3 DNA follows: TGTGCCTGGAGTAGCCAGGCGAACACTGAAGCTTTCTTT. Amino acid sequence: CAWSSQANTEAFF. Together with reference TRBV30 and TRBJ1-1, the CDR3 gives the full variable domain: SQTIHQWPATLVQPVGSPLSLECTVEGTSNPNLYWYRQAAGRGLQLLFYSVGIGQISSEVPQNLSASRPQDRQFILSSKKLLLSDSGFYLCAWSSQANTEAFFGQGTRLTVV.

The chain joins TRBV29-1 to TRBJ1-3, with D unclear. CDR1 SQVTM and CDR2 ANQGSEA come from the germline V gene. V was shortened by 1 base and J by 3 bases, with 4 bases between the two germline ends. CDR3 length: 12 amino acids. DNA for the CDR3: TGCAGCGTTGAAGGCCTTGGAAACACCATATATTTT. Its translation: CSVEGLGNTIYF.

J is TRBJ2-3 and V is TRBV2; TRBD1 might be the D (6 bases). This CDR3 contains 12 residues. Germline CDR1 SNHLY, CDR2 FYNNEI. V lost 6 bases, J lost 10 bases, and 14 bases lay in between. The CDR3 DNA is TGTGCCAGCAGGGGGGCCTCGGTCTCGCAGTATTTT. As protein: CASRGASVSQYF.

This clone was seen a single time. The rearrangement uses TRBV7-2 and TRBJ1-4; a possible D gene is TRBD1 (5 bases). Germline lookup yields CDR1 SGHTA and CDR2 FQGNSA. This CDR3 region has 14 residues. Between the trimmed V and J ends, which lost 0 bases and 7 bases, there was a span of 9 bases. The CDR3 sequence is CASSLARTPEKLFF. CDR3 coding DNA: TGTGCCAGCAGCTTAGCGCGGACACCTGAAAAACTGTTTTTT.

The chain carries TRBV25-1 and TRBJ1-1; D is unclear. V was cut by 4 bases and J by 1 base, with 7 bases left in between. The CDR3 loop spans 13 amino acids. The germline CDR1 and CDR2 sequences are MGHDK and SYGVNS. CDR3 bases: TGTGCCAGCAGTGTTAACAGGAACACTGAAGCTTTCTTT. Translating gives CASSVNRNTEAFF.

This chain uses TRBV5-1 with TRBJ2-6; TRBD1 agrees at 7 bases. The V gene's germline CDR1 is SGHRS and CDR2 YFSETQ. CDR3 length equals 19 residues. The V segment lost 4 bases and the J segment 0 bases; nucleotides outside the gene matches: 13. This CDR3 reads CASSGGAIQGLSGANVLTF. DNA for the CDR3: TGCGCCAGCAGCGGGGGAGCGATACAGGGGCTCTCTGGGGCCAACGTCCTGACTTTC.

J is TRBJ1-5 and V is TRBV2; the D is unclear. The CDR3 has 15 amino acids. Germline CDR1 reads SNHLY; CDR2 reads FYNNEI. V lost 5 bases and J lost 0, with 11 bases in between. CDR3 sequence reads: CASSRETYSNQPQHF. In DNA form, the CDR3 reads TGTGCCAGCAGTCGAGAGACTTATAGCAATCAGCCCCAGCATTTT.

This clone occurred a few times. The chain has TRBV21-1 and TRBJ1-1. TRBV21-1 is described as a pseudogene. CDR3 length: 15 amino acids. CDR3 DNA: TGTGCCAGCAGCCTAACAAGACGGGCGAACACTGAAGCTTTCTTT. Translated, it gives CASSLTRRANTEAFF.

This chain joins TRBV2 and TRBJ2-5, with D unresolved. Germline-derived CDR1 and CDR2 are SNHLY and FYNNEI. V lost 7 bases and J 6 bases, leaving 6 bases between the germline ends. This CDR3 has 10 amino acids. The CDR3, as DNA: TGTGCCAGCATTCTGAAGACCCAGTACTTC. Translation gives CASILKTQYF.

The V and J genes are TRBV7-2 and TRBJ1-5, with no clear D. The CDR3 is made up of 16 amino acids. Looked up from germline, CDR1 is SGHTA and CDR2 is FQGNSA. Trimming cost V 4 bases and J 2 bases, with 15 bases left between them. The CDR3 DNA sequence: TGTGCCAGCAGCTCTACTCGGAGTGGGGGCAATCAGCCCCAGCATTTT. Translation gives CASSSTRSGGNQPQHF. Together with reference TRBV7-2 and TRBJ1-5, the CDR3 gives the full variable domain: GAGVSQSPSNKVTEKGKDVELRCDPISGHTALYWYRQSLGQGLEFLIYFQGNSAPDKSGLPSDRFSAERTGGSVSTLTIQRTQQEDSAVYLCASSSTRSGGNQPQHFGDGTRLSIL.

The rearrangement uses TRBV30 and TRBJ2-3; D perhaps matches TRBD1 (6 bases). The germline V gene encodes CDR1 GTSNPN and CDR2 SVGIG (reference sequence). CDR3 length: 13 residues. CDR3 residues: CAQEVGGTDTQYF. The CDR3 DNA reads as TGTGCTCAAGAGGTAGGGGGTACAGATACGCAGTATTTT. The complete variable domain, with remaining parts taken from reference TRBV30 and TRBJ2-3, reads SQTIHQWPATLVQPVGSPLSLECTVEGTSNPNLYWYRQAAGRGLQLLFYSVGIGQISSEVPQNLSASRPQDRQFILSSKKLLLSDSGFYLCAQEVGGTDTQYFGPGTRLTVL.

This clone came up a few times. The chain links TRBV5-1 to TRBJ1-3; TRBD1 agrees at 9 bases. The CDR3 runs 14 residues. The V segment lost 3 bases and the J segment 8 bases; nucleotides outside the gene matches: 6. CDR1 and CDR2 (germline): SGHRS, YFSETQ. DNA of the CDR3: TGCGCCAGCAGCTCGGGACAGGGAGGGGACACCATATATTTT. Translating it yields CASSSGQGGDTIYF.

CDR3 DNA sequence: TGTGCCAGCTCAGCGGGAGGGCAAGAGACCCAGTACTTC. Translated: CASSAGGQETQYF. This chain joins TRBV6-5 and TRBJ2-5, with TRBD2 identical over 10 bases. CDR1 MNHEY and CDR2 SVGAGI come from the germline V gene. V lost 8 bases to trimming and J lost 2 bases; unmatched junction nucleotides: 2. This CDR3 spans 13 amino acids.

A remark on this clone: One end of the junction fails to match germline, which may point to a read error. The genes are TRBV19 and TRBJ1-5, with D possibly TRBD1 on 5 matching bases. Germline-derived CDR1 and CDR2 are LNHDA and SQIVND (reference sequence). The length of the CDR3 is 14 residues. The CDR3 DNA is TGTGCCAGTACTATACAGGCACAAAATCAGCCCCAGCATTTT. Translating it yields CASTIQAQNQPQHF.

In DNA form, the CDR3 reads TGCAGCGTGAGGAGGAACTACGAGCAGTACTTC. Amino acids: CSVRRNYEQYF. The gene calls are TRBV29-1 and TRBJ2-7; weak D call: TRBD2 (5 bases). The CDR3 loop spans 11 amino acids. The V and J ends lost 6 bases and 3 bases respectively, with 9 bases between them. Per germline, CDR1 SQVTM and CDR2 ANQGSEA.

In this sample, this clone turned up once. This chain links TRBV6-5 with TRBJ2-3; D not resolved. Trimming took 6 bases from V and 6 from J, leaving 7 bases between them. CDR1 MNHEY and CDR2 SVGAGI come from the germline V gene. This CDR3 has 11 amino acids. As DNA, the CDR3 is TGTGCCAGCAGCCCCGGGGATACGCAGTATTTT. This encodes CASSPGDTQYF.